This T cell receptor beta chain comes out of a study of blood T cell repertoires in COVID-19. Participant ages covered roughly 18 to 89 years across 24 US areas. Participants had their cohort set by participant-reported clinical history. Resolution of symptoms, clearance, or two negative PCRs was present in recovered Cohort 3 donors. Profiling relied on immunoSEQ multiplex PCR, and the TCRdb table lists in-frame clones only, not all of them. The table has around 300,000 clones, approximately 91% seen once. This sequence was found in a woman between 25 and 40 years old who had recovered from COVID-19. The sequenced material came from PBMCs or T cells enriched from blood (not recorded which).

CDR3 protein: CASSLAEGSEAFF. CDR3 DNA sequence: TGTGCCAGCAGCTTAGCTGAGGGTTCCGAAGCTTTCTTT. V and J are TRBV7-2 and TRBJ1-1, with unresolved D. V was cut by 0 bases and J by 8 bases, with 10 bases left in between. The germline V gene has CDR1 SGHTA and CDR2 FQGNSA. The CDR3 totals 13 residues.